The sequence of this T cell receptor beta chain was determined in a study of CD8+CD57+ T cells in acquired aplastic anemia. Across the whole study: Mean DNA quantity obtained from sorted CD4+ and CD8+ cells was about 3 ug.

Details on this clonotype: Its target is not known.

Genomic DNA constituted the template upon which TCR beta VDJ and CDR3 profiling was performed. TCRdb recomputed calls from the reads with MiXCR, one row per CDR3 protein. The data contain around 190,000 distinct CDR3 sequences, approximately 49% of them singletons. The CDR3 has 12 residues. V shed 3 bases and J 9 bases; nucleotides not matched to a gene: 3. Germline V gene data show CDR1 as SGHTA and CDR2 as FQGNSA. Study findings and constraints: In common between the patients and the controls were around 29 CD8+ CDR3 sequences.

Material for sequencing was sorted CD4+, CD8+, or CD8+CD57+ T cells (not recorded which) from PBMCs. The sequence came from a human donor in good health, serving as a control. J is TRBJ2-7 and V is TRBV7-2; the match to TRBD1 covers 9 bases. This CDR3 is CASSFRTGVQYF. In DNA form, the CDR3 reads TGTGCCAGCAGCTTTCGGACAGGGGTGCAGTACTTC.